This is a list of T cell receptor beta chains from one sample in a study of CD8+ T cells in alopecia areata. Libraries were prepared by immunoSEQ multiplex PCR; TCRdb keeps only in-frame clonotypes and omits some of them. The data hold roughly 92,000 clones, with about three quarters observed a single time. The material sequenced was CD8+ T cells sorted from blood, taken around week 44, from a patient treated with tofacitinib. The source is a human donor with alopecia areata. The CDR3 runs from the conserved cysteine through the conserved F or W. D genes are given only for firm matches. Part of the rows lack a size; the others show once, few, many or a class for expanded clones.

d_call: TRBD1; clone_size: .; j_call: TRBJ2-2; v_call: TRBV7-3; cdr3_nt: TGTGCCAGCAGCTTCGTACCGGGACAGGGGGCGAACACCGGGGAGCTGTTTTTT; cdr3_aa: CASSFVPGQGANTGELFF
d_call: TRBD1; clone_size: .; j_call: TRBJ2-2; v_call: TRBV4-3; cdr3_nt: TGCGCCAGCAGCCAAGAGTGGACCGGGACAGGGGGTCGGACCGGGGAGCTGTTTTTT; cdr3_aa: CASSQEWTGTGGRTGELFF
d_call: .; clone_size: once; j_call: TRBJ1-1; v_call: TRBV30; cdr3_nt: TGTGCCTGGAGGGAGGGGGAAGCTTTCTTT; cdr3_aa: CAWREGEAFF
d_call: TRBD1; clone_size: .; j_call: TRBJ1-2; v_call: TRBV4-2; cdr3_nt: TGTGCCAGCAGCCACTCTCGGGGAGGGACAGGGAATGGCTACACCTTC; cdr3_aa: CASSHSRGGTGNGYTF
d_call: TRBD1; clone_size: .; j_call: TRBJ2-1; v_call: TRBV2; cdr3_nt: TGTGCCAGCAGTGACAGGGGGAGAAAAAATGAGCAGTTCTTC; cdr3_aa: CASSDRGRKNEQFF
d_call: TRBD2; clone_size: .; j_call: TRBJ2-3; v_call: TRBV7-6; cdr3_nt: TGTGCCAGCAGCCAGACTAGCGGGGGCCTTAGCACAGATACGCAGTATTTT; cdr3_aa: CASSQTSGGLSTDTQYF
d_call: .; clone_size: .; j_call: TRBJ1-1; v_call: TRBV5-4; cdr3_nt: TGTGCCAGCAGCTTGGGGGTGAACATGGGGACTGAAGCTTTCTTT; cdr3_aa: CASSLGVNMGTEAFF
d_call: .; clone_size: .; j_call: TRBJ1-1; v_call: TRBV29-1; cdr3_nt: TGCAGCGTTGGCACGTCTGAAGCTTTCTTT; cdr3_aa: CSVGTSEAFF
d_call: .; clone_size: .; j_call: TRBJ2-2; v_call: TRBV27; cdr3_nt: TGTGCCAGCAGTTTATCGGCAGGGGACCACACCGGGGAGCTGTTTTTT; cdr3_aa: CASSLSAGDHTGELFF
d_call: TRBD1; clone_size: .; j_call: TRBJ1-2; v_call: TRBV9; cdr3_nt: TGTGCCAGCAGCATTACCGGGACAGCAAACTATGGCTACACCTTC; cdr3_aa: CASSITGTANYGYTF
d_call: TRBD1; clone_size: medium-sized; j_call: TRBJ1-5; v_call: TRBV27; cdr3_nt: TGTGCCAGCAGTTTAGTCCCAGGGGGGAGTCAGCCCCAGCATTTT; cdr3_aa: CASSLVPGGSQPQHF
d_call: .; clone_size: .; j_call: TRBJ1-4; v_call: TRBV7-9; cdr3_nt: TGTGCCAGCAGCTTCGCTTTATCCGAGGAACTGTTTTTT; cdr3_aa: CASSFALSEELFF
d_call: TRBD1; clone_size: .; j_call: TRBJ1-4; v_call: TRBV13; cdr3_nt: TGTGCCAGCAGCTCGAGACAGGGTGTAGCGCGAGATGAAAAACTGTTTTTT; cdr3_aa: CASSSRQGVARDEKLFF
d_call: .; clone_size: few; j_call: TRBJ2-2; v_call: TRBV29-1; cdr3_nt: TGCAGCGTTGAGAGGATGGATTCCGGGGAGCTGTTTTTT; cdr3_aa: CSVERMDSGELFF
d_call: TRBD1; clone_size: .; j_call: TRBJ2-7; v_call: TRBV4-3; cdr3_nt: TGCGCCAGCAGCCAGGGGACAGGGGGCGGCTACGAGCAGTACTTC; cdr3_aa: CASSQGTGGGYEQYF
d_call: .; clone_size: .; j_call: TRBJ2-3; v_call: TRBV27; cdr3_nt: TGTGCCAGCAGTCCAAGCCAAAGCACAGATACGCAGTATTTT; cdr3_aa: CASSPSQSTDTQYF
d_call: TRBD1; clone_size: .; j_call: TRBJ2-1; v_call: TRBV30; cdr3_nt: TGTGCCTGGAGTGACGGACAGGATAATGAGCAGTTCTTC; cdr3_aa: CAWSDGQDNEQFF
d_call: .; clone_size: .; j_call: TRBJ2-2; v_call: TRBV30; cdr3_nt: TGTGCCTGGACGATAGGGGCGAACACCGGGGAGCTGTTTTTT; cdr3_aa: CAWTIGANTGELFF
d_call: .; clone_size: .; j_call: TRBJ2-7; v_call: TRBV14; cdr3_nt: TGTGCCAGCAGCCAAGTTATGTCAGGAGATCCCTACGAGCAGTACTTC; cdr3_aa: CASSQVMSGDPYEQYF
d_call: .; clone_size: .; j_call: TRBJ2-3; v_call: TRBV6-1; cdr3_nt: TGTGCCAGCAGTGATAATTGGTGGGCGGAAGATACGCAGTATTTT; cdr3_aa: CASSDNWWAEDTQYF
d_call: .; clone_size: few; j_call: TRBJ1-1; v_call: TRBV4-3; cdr3_nt: TGCGCCAGCAGCCAAGGGGGGGTAACTGAAGCTTTCTTT; cdr3_aa: CASSQGGVTEAFF
d_call: .; clone_size: few; j_call: TRBJ2-1; v_call: TRBV30; cdr3_nt: TGTGCCTGGAGTGTAGGGAATGAGCAGTTCTTC; cdr3_aa: CAWSVGNEQFF
d_call: .; clone_size: .; j_call: TRBJ2-6; v_call: TRBV30; cdr3_nt: TGTGCCTGGAATGAGGGTTCTGGGGCCAACGTCCTGACTTTC; cdr3_aa: CAWNEGSGANVLTF
d_call: .; clone_size: once; j_call: TRBJ1-6; v_call: TRBV4-3; cdr3_nt: TGCGCCAGCAGCCAAGACCGAAGGAGGATTTCACCCCTCCACTTT; cdr3_aa: CASSQDRRRISPLHF
d_call: .; clone_size: .; j_call: TRBJ2-1; v_call: TRBV19; cdr3_nt: TGTGCCAGTAGTATTGGTGGGGGGGCCCGCAATGAGCAGTTCTTC; cdr3_aa: CASSIGGGARNEQFF
d_call: .; clone_size: few; j_call: TRBJ2-7; v_call: TRBV5-1; cdr3_nt: TGCGCCAGCAGCCTGACTAGCTCCTACGAGCAGTACTTC; cdr3_aa: CASSLTSSYEQYF
d_call: .; clone_size: once; j_call: TRBJ2-3; v_call: TRBV30; cdr3_nt: TGTGCCTGGAGTGTAATAGGGATATCCACAGATACGCAGTATTTT; cdr3_aa: CAWSVIGISTDTQYF
d_call: .; clone_size: .; j_call: TRBJ1-1; v_call: TRBV7-9; cdr3_nt: TGTGCCAGCAGCTTAGGATCACCGGGGACCACTGAAGCTTTCTTT; cdr3_aa: CASSLGSPGTTEAFF
d_call: .; clone_size: .; j_call: TRBJ2-1; v_call: TRBV7-6; cdr3_nt: TGTGCCAGCAGCCTCACGAGGGGGTTAAACAATGAGCAGTTCTTC; cdr3_aa: CASSLTRGLNNEQFF
d_call: .; clone_size: .; j_call: TRBJ2-1; v_call: TRBV27; cdr3_nt: TGTGCCAGCATGACTAGTAATCGGAATGAGCAGTTCTTC; cdr3_aa: CASMTSNRNEQFF
d_call: TRBD1; clone_size: .; j_call: TRBJ2-1; v_call: TRBV4-3; cdr3_nt: TGCGCCAGCAGCCAATTACCAGGGGGCTACAATGAGCAGTTCTTC; cdr3_aa: CASSQLPGGYNEQFF
d_call: .; clone_size: .; j_call: TRBJ1-2; v_call: TRBV6-5; cdr3_nt: TGTGCCAGCAGTGCGGACAGTATCGGCTACACCTTC; cdr3_aa: CASSADSIGYTF
d_call: .; clone_size: .; j_call: TRBJ1-1; v_call: TRBV5-1; cdr3_nt: TGCGCCAGCAGCTTGGGAATTTCGGGGAAGGATGGCGAAGCTTTCTTT; cdr3_aa: CASSLGISGKDGEAFF
d_call: .; clone_size: .; j_call: TRBJ1-1; v_call: TRBV11-3; cdr3_nt: TGTGCCAGCAGCTACGGTGGAGCCACTGAAGCTTTCTTT; cdr3_aa: CASSYGGATEAFF
d_call: .; clone_size: .; j_call: TRBJ1-5; v_call: TRBV7-8; cdr3_nt: TGTGCCAGCAGCTTACTCAGGGGAAGCAATCAGCCCCAGCATTTT; cdr3_aa: CASSLLRGSNQPQHF
d_call: TRBD1; clone_size: .; j_call: TRBJ1-1; v_call: TRBV5-1; cdr3_nt: TGCGCCAGCAACAAAGACAGGGGTCATGAAGCTTTCTTT; cdr3_aa: CASNKDRGHEAFF
d_call: .; clone_size: .; j_call: TRBJ1-1; v_call: TRBV6-5; cdr3_nt: TGTGCCAGCAGTTACGGTCCAGTAGCTATGAACACTGAAGCTTTCTTT; cdr3_aa: CASSYGPVAMNTEAFF
d_call: .; clone_size: .; j_call: TRBJ1-1; v_call: TRBV19; cdr3_nt: TGTGCCAGTAGTATAGATGCCTTGGAGTTTTACCGCGACACTGAAGCTTTCTTT; cdr3_aa: CASSIDALEFYRDTEAFF
d_call: TRBD1; clone_size: few; j_call: TRBJ1-2; v_call: TRBV29-1; cdr3_nt: TGCAGCGTTGAGACAGGGAACTATGGCTACACCTTC; cdr3_aa: CSVETGNYGYTF
d_call: .; clone_size: .; j_call: TRBJ2-2; v_call: TRBV30; cdr3_nt: TGTGCCTGGAGTGTACGTATCACCGGGGAGCTGTTTTTT; cdr3_aa: CAWSVRITGELFF
d_call: .; clone_size: few; j_call: TRBJ2-7; v_call: TRBV29-1; cdr3_nt: TGCAGCGTTGGATTCTACGGACAGATAGAGCAGTACTTC; cdr3_aa: CSVGFYGQIEQYF